The sequence of this T cell receptor (beta chain) was determined in a study of blood T cell repertoires in COVID-19. Study-level information: The cDNA or gDNA used as material had been derived from T cells, B-cell-depleted T cells, or PBMCs.

Sequencing was performed with immunoSEQ multiplex PCR; in TCRdb, only in-frame clones are kept and a portion is missing. Of 650,000 to 800,000 clones in the sample, 90% were seen once. The CDR3 runs 17 residues. V was clipped by 2 bases and J by 5 bases, with 21 bases between them. Germline V CDR1 and CDR2: MNHEY, SMNVEV (reference sequence). The chain carries TRBV27 and TRBJ1-2; TRBD1 is a possible D gene (5 bases). The sequence was collected from a woman aged 18-29 years with acute or convalescent COVID-19. Sequencing used peripheral blood. CDR3 in DNA: TGTGCCAGCAGTTTAAGACCGGGGGACCTTATGAGTTATGGCTACACCTTC. Its translation is CASSLRPGDLMSYGYTF.